These T cell receptor beta chains were read from a single sample in a study of T cell changes during pregnancy in multiple sclerosis. TCRdb's table, derived via immunoSEQ multiplex PCR, lists solely in-frame clones and lacks some. Of more than 65,000 clones in the sample, 80% to 95% are singletons; the top ten hold roughly 1%. The sample in question was peripheral blood, obtained in the first trimester of pregnancy. The receptors stem from a female donor with multiple sclerosis, enrolled in a pregnancy study. CDR3s include the opening cysteine and the closing phenylalanine or tryptophan. Fields, in order: CDR3 DNA, CDR3 protein, J gene, V gene, D gene, clone size. The D gene is left open where the match is weak. Expanded clones get a size class; other rows say once, few or many, or leave the size out.

CDR3nt: TGTGCCAGCAGCTCTTCCGGGACAGCAGGAAACACCATATATTTT
CDR3aa: CASSSSGTAGNTIYF
j_gene: TRBJ1-3
v_gene: TRBV4-2
d_gene: TRBD1
abundance: NA

CDR3nt: TGTGCCAGCAGCTTTCGGGGGAGTGGGACTGAAGCTTTCTTT
CDR3aa: CASSFRGSGTEAFF
j_gene: TRBJ1-1
v_gene: TRBV7-9
d_gene: NA
abundance: NA

CDR3nt: TGTGCCAGCAGCTTACTCCCCGCGGGACGACGGAACACTGAAGCTTTCTTT
CDR3aa: CASSLLPAGRRNTEAFF
j_gene: TRBJ1-1
v_gene: TRBV7-2
d_gene: NA
abundance: NA

CDR3nt: TGCGCCAGCAGCACGAAACAGGGGGCCACCCACTATGGCTACACCTTC
CDR3aa: CASSTKQGATHYGYTF
j_gene: TRBJ1-2
v_gene: TRBV5-1
d_gene: TRBD1
abundance: NA

CDR3nt: TGTGCCAGCAGCTTAGGGGCTCGCACAGATACGCAGTATTTT
CDR3aa: CASSLGARTDTQYF
j_gene: TRBJ2-3
v_gene: TRBV7-3
d_gene: NA
abundance: NA

CDR3nt: TGTGCCACCCCACCCCTAGGATCGGGCAATGAGCAGTTCTTC
CDR3aa: CATPPLGSGNEQFF
j_gene: TRBJ2-1
v_gene: TRBV2
d_gene: NA
abundance: NA

CDR3nt: TGTGCCAGCAGCTTAACAGGGACAGGGAAACAAGAGACCCAGTACTTC
CDR3aa: CASSLTGTGKQETQYF
j_gene: TRBJ2-5
v_gene: TRBV7-3
d_gene: TRBD1
abundance: once

CDR3nt: TGTGCCAGCAGAGCGGTCGGGCGACGCGAGCAGTACTTC
CDR3aa: CASRAVGRREQYF
j_gene: TRBJ2-7
v_gene: TRBV27
d_gene: NA
abundance: once

CDR3nt: TGTGCCAGCAGCCCCTCGGACAGGGGAAGTCAGCCCCAGCATTTT
CDR3aa: CASSPSDRGSQPQHF
j_gene: TRBJ1-5
v_gene: TRBV11-2
d_gene: TRBD1
abundance: NA

CDR3nt: TGTGCCAGCAGCTTCCGGCTCGAGGAGCACAAGCAGTACTTC
CDR3aa: CASSFRLEEHKQYF
j_gene: TRBJ2-7
v_gene: TRBV7-7
d_gene: NA
abundance: NA

CDR3nt: TGTGCCAGCACCGTCGGGACAGGGGGCGAATCAGATACGCAGTATTTT
CDR3aa: CASTVGTGGESDTQYF
j_gene: TRBJ2-3
v_gene: TRBV28
d_gene: TRBD1
abundance: once

CDR3nt: TGTGCCAGCAGCTTGGGACTAGCCGTAGAGACCCAGTACTTC
CDR3aa: CASSLGLAVETQYF
j_gene: TRBJ2-5
v_gene: TRBV7-9
d_gene: TRBD2
abundance: once

CDR3nt: TGTGCCAGCAGCTTAGAGGCTAGAACTTACAATGAGCAGTTCTTC
CDR3aa: CASSLEARTYNEQFF
j_gene: TRBJ2-1
v_gene: TRBV11-2
d_gene: NA
abundance: NA

CDR3nt: TGTGCCAGCACAGGGGACCCGTCCTACGAGCAGTACTTC
CDR3aa: CASTGDPSYEQYF
j_gene: TRBJ2-7
v_gene: TRBV28
d_gene: NA
abundance: once

CDR3nt: TGTGCCAGCAGTTCCGGACTTTACAATGAGCAGTTCTTC
CDR3aa: CASSSGLYNEQFF
j_gene: TRBJ2-1
v_gene: TRBV27
d_gene: NA
abundance: once

CDR3nt: TGTGCCAGCAGCACCCGACAGGGAGGCGCGGCACCCCTCCACTTT
CDR3aa: CASSTRQGGAAPLHF
j_gene: TRBJ1-6
v_gene: TRBV7-2
d_gene: TRBD1
abundance: NA

CDR3nt: TGTGCCAGCAGTTTAAGGGGAATCGGCTACACCTTC
CDR3aa: CASSLRGIGYTF
j_gene: TRBJ1-2
v_gene: TRBV28
d_gene: NA
abundance: NA

CDR3nt: TGTGCCAGCAGCCCCTCCATAGCGGGAGGCCACACCGGGGAGCTGTTTTTT
CDR3aa: CASSPSIAGGHTGELFF
j_gene: TRBJ2-2
v_gene: TRBV5-4
d_gene: TRBD2
abundance: NA

CDR3nt: TGCGCCAGCAGCCAAGTTCAGGGGGGCACAGATACGCAGTATTTT
CDR3aa: CASSQVQGGTDTQYF
j_gene: TRBJ2-3
v_gene: TRBV4-1
d_gene: TRBD1
abundance: NA

CDR3nt: TGTGCCAGCACCGGGACAGGGTTGTTGTCGGCTGAAGCTTTCTTT
CDR3aa: CASTGTGLLSAEAFF
j_gene: TRBJ1-1
v_gene: TRBV28
d_gene: TRBD1
abundance: NA

CDR3nt: TGCAGCGTCCACCAGAGGGCGAACACTGAAGCTTTCTTT
CDR3aa: CSVHQRANTEAFF
j_gene: TRBJ1-1
v_gene: TRBV29-1
d_gene: NA
abundance: NA

CDR3nt: TGTGCCAGCTCACCGGGACTCGGTGGAAACACCATATATTTT
CDR3aa: CASSPGLGGNTIYF
j_gene: TRBJ1-3
v_gene: TRBV18
d_gene: NA
abundance: NA

CDR3nt: TGTGCCAGCTCCATAGGGACTAGCGGGAGCGGGGCCTACGAGCAGTACTTC
CDR3aa: CASSIGTSGSGAYEQYF
j_gene: TRBJ2-7
v_gene: TRBV27
d_gene: TRBD2
abundance: NA

CDR3nt: TGTGCCAGCAGCGTACCCTTAGAGACCCAGTACTTC
CDR3aa: CASSVPLETQYF
j_gene: TRBJ2-5
v_gene: TRBV9
d_gene: NA
abundance: NA

CDR3nt: TGTGCCAGCTCACTACTGGGGCTCAATCAGCCCCAGCATTTT
CDR3aa: CASSLLGLNQPQHF
j_gene: TRBJ1-5
v_gene: TRBV18
d_gene: NA
abundance: NA